This TCR beta chain was documented in a study of cytomegalovirus exposure and HLA in healthy donors. The PCR ran on 60 Vbeta and 13 Jbeta primers. Sequencing used immunoSEQ multiplex PCR; TCRdb keeps in-frame clones, though not all of them. Here the sample spans more than 95,000 clones, about 82% being singletons. Germline V lookup: CDR1 LGHNA, CDR2 YNFKEQ. With V trimmed by 0 bases and J by 6 bases, 8 bases remained unmatched. The CDR3 has 16 amino acids. The clonotype comes from a man in his fifties or sixties in good health and CMV-seronegative. The specimen was PBMCs. This chain connects TRBV4-2 to TRBJ2-3; the match to TRBD2 covers 8 bases. DNA for the CDR3: TGTGCCAGCAGCCAAGATCCCACTAGCGGTATGGATACGCAGTATTTT. Amino acid sequence: CASSQDPTSGMDTQYF.